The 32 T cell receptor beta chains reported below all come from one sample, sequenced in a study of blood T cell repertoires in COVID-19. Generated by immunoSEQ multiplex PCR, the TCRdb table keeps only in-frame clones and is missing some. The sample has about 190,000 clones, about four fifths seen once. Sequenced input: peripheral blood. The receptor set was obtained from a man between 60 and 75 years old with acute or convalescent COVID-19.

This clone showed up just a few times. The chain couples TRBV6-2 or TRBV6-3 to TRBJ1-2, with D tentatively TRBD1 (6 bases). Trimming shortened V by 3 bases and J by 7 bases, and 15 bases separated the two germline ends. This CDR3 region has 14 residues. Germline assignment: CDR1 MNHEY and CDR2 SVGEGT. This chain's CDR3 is CASSYMGASSGYTF. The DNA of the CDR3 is TGTGCCAGCAGTTATATGGGGGCCTCGAGTGGCTACACCTTC.

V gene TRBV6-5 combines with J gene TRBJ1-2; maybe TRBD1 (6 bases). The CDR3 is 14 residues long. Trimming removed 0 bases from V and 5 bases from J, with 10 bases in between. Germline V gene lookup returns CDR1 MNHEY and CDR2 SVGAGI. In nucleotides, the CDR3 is TGTGCCAGCAGTTACTCTGACAGGATTTATGGCTACACCTTC. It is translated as CASSYSDRIYGYTF.

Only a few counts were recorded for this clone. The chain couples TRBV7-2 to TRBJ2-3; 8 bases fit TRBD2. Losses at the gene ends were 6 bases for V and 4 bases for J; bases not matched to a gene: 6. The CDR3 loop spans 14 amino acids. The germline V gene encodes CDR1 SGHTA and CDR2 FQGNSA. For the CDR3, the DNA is TGTGCCAGCAGTTTTGGACTAGCCGCAGATACGCAGTATTTT. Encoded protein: CASSFGLAADTQYF.

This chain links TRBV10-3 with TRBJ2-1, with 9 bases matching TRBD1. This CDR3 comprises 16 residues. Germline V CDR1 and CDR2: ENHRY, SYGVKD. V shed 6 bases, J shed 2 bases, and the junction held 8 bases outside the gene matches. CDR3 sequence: CAIRGGGDRAYNEQFF. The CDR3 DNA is TGTGCCATCAGAGGGGGCGGGGACAGGGCCTACAATGAGCAGTTCTTC.

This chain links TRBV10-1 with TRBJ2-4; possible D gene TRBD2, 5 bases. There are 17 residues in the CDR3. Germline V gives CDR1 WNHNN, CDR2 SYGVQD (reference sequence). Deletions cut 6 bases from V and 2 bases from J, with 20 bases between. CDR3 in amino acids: CASRAILAALTKNIQYF. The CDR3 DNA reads TGCGCCAGCAGAGCAATTCTAGCAGCGTTAACCAAAAACATTCAGTACTTC.

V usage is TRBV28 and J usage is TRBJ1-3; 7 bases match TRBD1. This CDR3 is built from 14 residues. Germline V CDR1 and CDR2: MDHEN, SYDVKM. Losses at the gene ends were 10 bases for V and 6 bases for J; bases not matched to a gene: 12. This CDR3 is CATRAQGTENTIYF. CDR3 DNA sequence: TGTGCCACTAGGGCACAGGGGACTGAAAACACCATATATTTT.

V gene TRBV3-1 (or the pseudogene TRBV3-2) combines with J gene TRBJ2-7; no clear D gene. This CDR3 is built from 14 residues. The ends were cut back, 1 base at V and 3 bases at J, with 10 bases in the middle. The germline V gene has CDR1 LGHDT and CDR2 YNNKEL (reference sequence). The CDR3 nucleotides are TGTGCCAGCAGCCAAGCGGCCAGGAACTACGAGCAGTACTTC. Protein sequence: CASSQAARNYEQYF.

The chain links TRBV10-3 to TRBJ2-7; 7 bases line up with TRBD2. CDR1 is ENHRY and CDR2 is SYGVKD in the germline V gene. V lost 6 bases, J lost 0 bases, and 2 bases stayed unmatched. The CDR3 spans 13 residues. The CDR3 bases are TGTGCCATCAGCGGGGGGAGCTCCTACGAGCAGTACTTC. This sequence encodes CAISGGSSYEQYF.

The CDR3 sequence is CASSLAGTAYQPQHF. The DNA of the CDR3 is TGTGCCAGCAGCTTAGCCGGGACAGCGTATCAGCCCCAGCATTTT. This sequence joins TRBV7-2 and TRBJ1-5, with 7 bases matching TRBD1. This CDR3 contains 15 residues. Germline CDR1 is SGHTA and CDR2 is FQGNSA. Unmatched junction bases numbered 4, after V lost 0 bases and J lost 5 bases.

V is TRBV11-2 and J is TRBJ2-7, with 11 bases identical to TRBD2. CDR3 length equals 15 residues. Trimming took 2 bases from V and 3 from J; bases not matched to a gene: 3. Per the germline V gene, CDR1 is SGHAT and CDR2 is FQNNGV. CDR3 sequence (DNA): TGTGCCAGCAGCTTAATGGGACTAGCGGTCTACGAGCAGTACTTC. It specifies CASSLMGLAVYEQYF.

The CDR3 DNA reads as TGTGCCAGCAGCGCAAGGGGACAGTGGCTATCTGGAAACACCATATATTTT. Its translation is CASSARGQWLSGNTIYF. The rearrangement joins TRBV3-1 (or the pseudogene TRBV3-2) to TRBJ1-3; 7 bases are shared with TRBD1. The CDR3 spans 17 residues. V gave up 5 bases and J gave up 1 base; unmatched junction bases: 11. CDR1 LGHDT and CDR2 YNNKEL come from the germline V gene (reference sequence).

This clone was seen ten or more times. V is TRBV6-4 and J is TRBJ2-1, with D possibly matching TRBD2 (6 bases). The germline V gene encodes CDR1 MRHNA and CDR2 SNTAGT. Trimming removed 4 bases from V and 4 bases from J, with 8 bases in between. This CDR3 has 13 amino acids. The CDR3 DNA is TGTGCCAGCAGTGTTAGCGGTTACAATGAGCAGTTCTTC. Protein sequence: CASSVSGYNEQFF.

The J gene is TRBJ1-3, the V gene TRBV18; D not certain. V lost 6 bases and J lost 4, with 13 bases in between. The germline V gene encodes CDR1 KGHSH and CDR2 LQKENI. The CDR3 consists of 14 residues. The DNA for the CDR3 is TGTGCCAGCTCCCCCCAGCTCGGGGGAAACACCATATATTTT. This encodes CASSPQLGGNTIYF.

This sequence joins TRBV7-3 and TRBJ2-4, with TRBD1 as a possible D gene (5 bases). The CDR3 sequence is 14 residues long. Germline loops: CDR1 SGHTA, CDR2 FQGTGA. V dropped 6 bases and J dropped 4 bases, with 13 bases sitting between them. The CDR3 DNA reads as TGTGCCAGCAGGGGCAGGGTCGCTAAAAACATTCAGTACTTC. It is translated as CASRGRVAKNIQYF.

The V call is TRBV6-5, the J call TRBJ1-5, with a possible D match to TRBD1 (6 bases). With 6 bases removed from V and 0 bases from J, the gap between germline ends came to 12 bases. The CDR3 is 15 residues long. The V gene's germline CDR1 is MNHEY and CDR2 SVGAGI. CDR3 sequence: CASRTTGFSNQPQHF. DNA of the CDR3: TGTGCCAGCAGGACCACAGGGTTTAGCAATCAGCCCCAGCATTTT.

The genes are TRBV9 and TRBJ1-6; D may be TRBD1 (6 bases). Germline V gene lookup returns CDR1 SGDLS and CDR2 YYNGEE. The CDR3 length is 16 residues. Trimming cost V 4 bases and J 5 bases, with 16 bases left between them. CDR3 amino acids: CASSTRVGADNSPLHF. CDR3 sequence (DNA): TGTGCCAGCAGCACCCGAGTGGGGGCGGATAATTCACCCCTCCACTTT.

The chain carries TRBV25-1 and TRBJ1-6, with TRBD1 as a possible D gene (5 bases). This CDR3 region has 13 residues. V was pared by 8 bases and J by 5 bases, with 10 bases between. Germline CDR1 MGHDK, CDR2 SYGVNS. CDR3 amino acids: CASQGIHNSPLHF. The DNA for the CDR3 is TGTGCCAGCCAGGGAATACATAATTCACCCCTCCACTTT. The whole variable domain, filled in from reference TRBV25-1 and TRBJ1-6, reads EADIYQTPRYLVIGTGKKITLECSQTMGHDKMYWYQQDPGMELHLIHYSYGVNSTEKGDLSSESTVSRIRTEHFPLTLESARPSHTSQYLCASQGIHNSPLHFGNGTRLTVT.

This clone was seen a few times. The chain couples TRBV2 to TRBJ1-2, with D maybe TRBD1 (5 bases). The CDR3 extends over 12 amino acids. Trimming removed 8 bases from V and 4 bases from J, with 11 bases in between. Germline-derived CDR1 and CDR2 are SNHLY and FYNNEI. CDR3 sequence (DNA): TGTGCCAGCCGGCCCGGGGGCTATGGCTACACCTTC. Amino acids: CASRPGGYGYTF.

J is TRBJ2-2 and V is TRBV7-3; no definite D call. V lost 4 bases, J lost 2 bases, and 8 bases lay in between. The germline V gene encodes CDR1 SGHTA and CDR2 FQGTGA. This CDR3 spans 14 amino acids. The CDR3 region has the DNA TGTGCCAGCAGCTCCAGTCGTAACACCGGGGAGCTGTTTTTT. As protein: CASSSSRNTGELFF.

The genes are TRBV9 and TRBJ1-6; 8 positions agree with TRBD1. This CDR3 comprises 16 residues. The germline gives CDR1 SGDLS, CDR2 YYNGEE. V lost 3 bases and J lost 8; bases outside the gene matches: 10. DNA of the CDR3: TGTGCCAGCAGCGAACGAAGGGACAGGACGGATTCACCCCTCCACTTT. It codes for CASSERRDRTDSPLHF.

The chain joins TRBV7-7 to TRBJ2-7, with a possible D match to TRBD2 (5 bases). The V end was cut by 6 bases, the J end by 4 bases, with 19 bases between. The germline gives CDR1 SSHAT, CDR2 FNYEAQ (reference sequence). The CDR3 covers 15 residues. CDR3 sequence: CASSLEGACSYEQYF. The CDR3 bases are TGTGCCAGCAGTCTAGAGGGAGCGTGTTCTTACGAGCAGTACTTC. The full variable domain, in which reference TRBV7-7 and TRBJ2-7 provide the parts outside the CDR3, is GAGVSQSPRYKVTKRGQDVTLRCDPISSHATLYWYQQALGQGPEFLTYFNYEAQPDKSGLPSDRFSAERPEGSISTLTIQRTEQRDSAMYRCASSLEGACSYEQYFGPGTRLTVT.

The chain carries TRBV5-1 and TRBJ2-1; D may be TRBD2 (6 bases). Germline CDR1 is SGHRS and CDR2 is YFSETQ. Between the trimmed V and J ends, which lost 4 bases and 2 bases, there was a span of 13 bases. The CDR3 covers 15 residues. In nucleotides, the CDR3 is TGCGCCAGCAGCGGAACTAGCACGCCCTACAATGAGCAGTTCTTC. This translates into CASSGTSTPYNEQFF.

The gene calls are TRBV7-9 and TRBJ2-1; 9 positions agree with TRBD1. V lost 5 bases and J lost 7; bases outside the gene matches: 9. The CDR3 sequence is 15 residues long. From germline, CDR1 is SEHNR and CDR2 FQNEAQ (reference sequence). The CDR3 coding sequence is TGTGCCAGCAGCGAGGGGGGACAGGGTAGGAATGAGCAGTTCTTC. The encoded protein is CASSEGGQGRNEQFF.

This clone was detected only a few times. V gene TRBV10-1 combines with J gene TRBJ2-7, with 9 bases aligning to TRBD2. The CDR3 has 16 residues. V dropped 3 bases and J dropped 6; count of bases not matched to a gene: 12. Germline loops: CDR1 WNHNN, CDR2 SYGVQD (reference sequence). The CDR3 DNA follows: TGCGCCAGCAGTGAATTAGCGGGAGCAACAACGGGCGAGCAGTACTTC. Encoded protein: CASSELAGATTGEQYF.

The CDR3 region is CASSPREPPIAFF. DNA of the CDR3: TGTGCCAGCAGCCCCCGGGAACCCCCAATCGCTTTCTTT. The rearrangement links TRBV13 to TRBJ1-1; D is ambiguous. The CDR3 extends over 13 amino acids. CDR1 and CDR2 (germline): PRHDT, FYEKMQ (reference sequence). Trimming took 5 bases from V and 11 from J, leaving 18 bases between them. Drawing the rest from reference TRBV13 and TRBJ1-1, the complete variable domain is AAGVIQSPRHLIKEKRETATLKCYPIPRHDTVYWYQQGPGQDPQFLISFYEKMQSDKGSIPDRFSAQQFSDYHSELNMSSLELGDSALYFCASSPREPPIAFFGQGTRLTVV.

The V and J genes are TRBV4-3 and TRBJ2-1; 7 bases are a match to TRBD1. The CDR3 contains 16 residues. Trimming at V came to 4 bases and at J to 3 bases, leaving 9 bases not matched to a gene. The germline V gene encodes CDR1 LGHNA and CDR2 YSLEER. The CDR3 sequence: CASSPVTGSLYNEQFF. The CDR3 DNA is TGCGCCAGCAGCCCAGTGACAGGGTCCCTCTACAATGAGCAGTTCTTC.

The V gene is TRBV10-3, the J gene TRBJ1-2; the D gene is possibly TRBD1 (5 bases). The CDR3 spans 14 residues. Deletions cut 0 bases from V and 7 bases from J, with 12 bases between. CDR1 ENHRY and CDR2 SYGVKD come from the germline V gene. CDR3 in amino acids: CAISESEGLAGYTF. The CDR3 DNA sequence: TGTGCCATCAGTGAGTCGGAGGGGTTGGCTGGCTACACCTTC.

CDR3: CASRAPDRARDQPQHF. CDR3 nucleotide sequence: TGCGCCAGCCGCGCTCCGGACAGGGCCCGTGATCAGCCCCAGCATTTT. The chain has TRBV4-3 and TRBJ1-5, with 8 positions matching TRBD1. Germline V gene data show CDR1 as LGHNA and CDR2 as YSLEER. Trimming removed 8 bases from V and 5 bases from J; junction bases left unmatched: 14. This CDR3 region has 16 residues.

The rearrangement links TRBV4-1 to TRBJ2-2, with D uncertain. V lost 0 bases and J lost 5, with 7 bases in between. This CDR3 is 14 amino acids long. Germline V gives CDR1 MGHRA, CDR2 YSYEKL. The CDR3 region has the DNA TGCGCCAGCAGCCAAGATTCTAGAACCGGGGAGCTGTTTTTT. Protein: CASSQDSRTGELFF.

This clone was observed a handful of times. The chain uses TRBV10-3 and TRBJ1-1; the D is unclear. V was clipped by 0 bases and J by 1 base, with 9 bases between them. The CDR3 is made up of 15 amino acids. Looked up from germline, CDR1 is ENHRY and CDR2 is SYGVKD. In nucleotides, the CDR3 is TGTGCCATCAGTGAGTCCTACGCTCGGAACACTGAAGCTTTCTTT. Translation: CAISESYARNTEAFF.

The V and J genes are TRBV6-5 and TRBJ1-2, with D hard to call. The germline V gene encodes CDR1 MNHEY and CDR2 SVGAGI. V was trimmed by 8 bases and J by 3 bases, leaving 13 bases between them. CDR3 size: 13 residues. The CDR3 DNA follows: TGTGCCAGCTCCTTGGGCCAGGACTATGGCTACACCTTC. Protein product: CASSLGQDYGYTF.

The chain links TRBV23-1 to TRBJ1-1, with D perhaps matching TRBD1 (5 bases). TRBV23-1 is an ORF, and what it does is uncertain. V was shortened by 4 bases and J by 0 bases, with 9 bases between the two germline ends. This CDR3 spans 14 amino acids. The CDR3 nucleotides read TGCGCCAGCAGTCCGGCAGGGATGAACACTGAAGCTTTCTTT. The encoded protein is CASSPAGMNTEAFF.